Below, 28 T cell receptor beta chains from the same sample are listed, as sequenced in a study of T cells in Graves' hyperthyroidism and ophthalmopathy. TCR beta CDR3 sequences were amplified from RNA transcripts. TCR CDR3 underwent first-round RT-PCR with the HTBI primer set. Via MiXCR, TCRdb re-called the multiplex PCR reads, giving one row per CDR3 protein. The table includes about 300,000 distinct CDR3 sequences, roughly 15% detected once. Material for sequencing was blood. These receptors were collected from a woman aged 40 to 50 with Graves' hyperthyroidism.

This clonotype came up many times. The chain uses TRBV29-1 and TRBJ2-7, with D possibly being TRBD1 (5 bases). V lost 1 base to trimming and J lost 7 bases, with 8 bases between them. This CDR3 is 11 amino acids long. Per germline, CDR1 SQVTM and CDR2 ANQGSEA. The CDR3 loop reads CSVEGKGEQYF. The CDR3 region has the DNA TGCAGCGTTGAAGGGAAGGGGGAGCAGTACTTC.

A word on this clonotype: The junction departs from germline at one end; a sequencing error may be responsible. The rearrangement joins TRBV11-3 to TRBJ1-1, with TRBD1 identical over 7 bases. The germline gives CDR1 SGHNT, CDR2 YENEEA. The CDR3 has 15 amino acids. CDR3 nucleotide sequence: TGTGCCAGCAGCCTAAGGACAGGCTCGAACACTGAAGCTTCCTTT. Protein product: CASSLRTGSNTEASF. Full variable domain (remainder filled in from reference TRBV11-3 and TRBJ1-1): EAGVVQSPRYKIIEKKQPVAFWCNPISGHNTLYWYLQNLGQGPELLIRYENEEAVDDSQLPKDRFSAERLKGVDSTLKIQPAELGDSAVYLCASSLRTGSNTEASFGQGTRLTVV.

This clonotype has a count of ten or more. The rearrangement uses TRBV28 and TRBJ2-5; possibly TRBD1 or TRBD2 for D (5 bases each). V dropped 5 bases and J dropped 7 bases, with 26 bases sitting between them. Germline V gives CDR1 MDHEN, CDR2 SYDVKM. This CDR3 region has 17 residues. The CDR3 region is CASSPLLSRGPVVTQYF. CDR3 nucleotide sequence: TGTGCCAGCAGTCCCCTCCTATCACGGGGACCGGTGGTGACCCAGTACTTC.

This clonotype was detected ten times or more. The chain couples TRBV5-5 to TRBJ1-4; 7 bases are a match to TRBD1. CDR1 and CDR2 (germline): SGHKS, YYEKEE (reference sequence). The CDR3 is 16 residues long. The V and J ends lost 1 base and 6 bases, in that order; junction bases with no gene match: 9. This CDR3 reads CASSLRSRGNHEKLFF. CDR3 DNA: TGTGCCAGCAGCTTGAGGAGCAGGGGGAACCATGAAAAACTGTTTTTT.

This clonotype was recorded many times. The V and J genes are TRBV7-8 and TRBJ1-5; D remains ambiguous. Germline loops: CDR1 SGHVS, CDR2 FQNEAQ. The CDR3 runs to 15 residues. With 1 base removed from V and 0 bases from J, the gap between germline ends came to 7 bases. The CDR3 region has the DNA TGTGCCAGCAGCTTAGAACTGAATAGCAATCAGCCCCAGCATTTT. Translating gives CASSLELNSNQPQHF.

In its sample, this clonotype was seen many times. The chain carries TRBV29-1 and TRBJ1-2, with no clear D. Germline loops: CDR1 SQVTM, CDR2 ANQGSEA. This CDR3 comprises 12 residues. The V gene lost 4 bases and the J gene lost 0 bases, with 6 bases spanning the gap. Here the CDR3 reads CSVAISNYGYTF. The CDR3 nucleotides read TGCAGCGTTGCCATCTCTAACTATGGCTACACCTTC.

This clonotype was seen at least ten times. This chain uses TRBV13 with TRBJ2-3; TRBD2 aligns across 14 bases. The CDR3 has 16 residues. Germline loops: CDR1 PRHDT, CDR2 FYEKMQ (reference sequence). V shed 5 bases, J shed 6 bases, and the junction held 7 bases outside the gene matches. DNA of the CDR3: TGTGCCAGCAGCCCGGGACTAGCGGGAGAGTCCGATACGCAGTATTTT. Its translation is CASSPGLAGESDTQYF.

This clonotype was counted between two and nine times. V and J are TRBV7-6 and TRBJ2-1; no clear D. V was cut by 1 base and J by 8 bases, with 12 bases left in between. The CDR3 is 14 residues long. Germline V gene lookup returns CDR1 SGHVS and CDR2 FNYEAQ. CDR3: CASSLVGVGDEQFF. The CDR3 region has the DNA TGTGCCAGCAGCTTAGTCGGAGTCGGCGATGAGCAGTTCTTC.

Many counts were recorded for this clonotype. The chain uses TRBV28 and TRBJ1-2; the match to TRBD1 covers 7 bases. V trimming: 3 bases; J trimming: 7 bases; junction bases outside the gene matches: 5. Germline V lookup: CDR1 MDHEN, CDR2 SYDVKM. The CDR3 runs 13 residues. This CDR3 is CASSLEGAGGYTF. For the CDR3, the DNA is TGTGCCAGCAGTTTGGAGGGGGCAGGTGGCTACACCTTC.

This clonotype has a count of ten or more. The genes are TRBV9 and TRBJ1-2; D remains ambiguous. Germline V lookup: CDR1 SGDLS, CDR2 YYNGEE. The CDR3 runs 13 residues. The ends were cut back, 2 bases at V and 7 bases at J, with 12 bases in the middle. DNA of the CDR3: TGTGCCAGCAGCGTTAGTCGAGCGTCTGGCTACACCTTC. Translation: CASSVSRASGYTF. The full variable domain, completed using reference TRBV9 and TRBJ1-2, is DSGVTQTPKHLITATGQRVTLRCSPRSGDLSVYWYQQSLDQGLQFLIQYYNGEERAKGNILERFSAQQFPDLHSELNLSSLELGDSALYFCASSVSRASGYTFGSGTRLTVV.

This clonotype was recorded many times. As DNA, the CDR3 is TGCAGTGCCTACACGTCGGAGACCAGCGGCCTCTCCTACGAGCAGTACTTC. As protein: CSAYTSETSGLSYEQYF. The J gene is TRBJ2-7, the V gene TRBV20-1; tentatively, D is TRBD2 (5 bases). V lost 6 bases and J 0 bases, leaving 24 bases between the germline ends. CDR1 and CDR2 from the germline V gene are DFQATT and SNEGSKA (reference sequence). This CDR3 contains 17 residues.

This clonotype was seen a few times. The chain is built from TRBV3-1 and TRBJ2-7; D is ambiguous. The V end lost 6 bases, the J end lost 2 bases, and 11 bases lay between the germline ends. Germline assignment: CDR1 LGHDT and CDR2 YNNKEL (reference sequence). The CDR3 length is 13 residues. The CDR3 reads CASSPWETYEQYF. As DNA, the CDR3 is TGTGCCAGCAGTCCCTGGGAAACCTACGAGCAGTACTTC.

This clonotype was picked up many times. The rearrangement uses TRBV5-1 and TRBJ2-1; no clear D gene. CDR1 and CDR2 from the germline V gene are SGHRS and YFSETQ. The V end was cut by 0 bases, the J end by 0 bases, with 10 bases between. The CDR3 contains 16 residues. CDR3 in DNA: TGCGCCAGCAGCTTGGCCAGCGCAAGCTCCTACAATGAGCAGTTCTTC. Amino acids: CASSLASASSYNEQFF. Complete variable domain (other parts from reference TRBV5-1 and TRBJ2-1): KAGVTQTPRYLIKTRGQQVTLSCSPISGHRSVSWYQQTPGQGLQFLFEYFSETQRNKGNFPGRFSGRQFSNSRSEMNVSTLELGDSALYLCASSLASASSYNEQFFGPGTRLTVL.

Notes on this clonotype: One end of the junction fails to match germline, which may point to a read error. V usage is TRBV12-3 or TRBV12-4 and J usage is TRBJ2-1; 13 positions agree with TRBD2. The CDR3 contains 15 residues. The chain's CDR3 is CASCLLAGGNNEQFF. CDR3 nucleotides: TGTGCCAGCTGTTTACTAGCGGGGGGGAACAATGAGCAGTTCTTC.

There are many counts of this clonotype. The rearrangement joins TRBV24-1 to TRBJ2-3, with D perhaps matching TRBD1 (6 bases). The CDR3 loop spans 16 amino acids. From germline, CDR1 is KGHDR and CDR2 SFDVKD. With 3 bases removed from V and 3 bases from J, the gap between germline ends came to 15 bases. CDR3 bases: TGTGCCACCAGTGATCCAATAACAGGGTCGACAGATACGCAGTATTTT. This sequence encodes CATSDPITGSTDTQYF.

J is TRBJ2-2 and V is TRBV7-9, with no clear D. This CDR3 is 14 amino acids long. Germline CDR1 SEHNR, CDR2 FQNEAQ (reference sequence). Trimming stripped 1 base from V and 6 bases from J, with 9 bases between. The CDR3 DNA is TGTGCCAGCAGCTTAGACGGCGGCCCCGGGGAGCTGTTTTTT. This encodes CASSLDGGPGELFF.

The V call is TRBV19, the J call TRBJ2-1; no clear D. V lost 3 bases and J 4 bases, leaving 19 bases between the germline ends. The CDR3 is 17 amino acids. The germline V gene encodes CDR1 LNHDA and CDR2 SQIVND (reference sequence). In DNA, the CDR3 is TGTGCCAGTAGTATTACGAGGTGGGCTGCTACATACAATGAGCAGTTCTTC. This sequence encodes CASSITRWAATYNEQFF.

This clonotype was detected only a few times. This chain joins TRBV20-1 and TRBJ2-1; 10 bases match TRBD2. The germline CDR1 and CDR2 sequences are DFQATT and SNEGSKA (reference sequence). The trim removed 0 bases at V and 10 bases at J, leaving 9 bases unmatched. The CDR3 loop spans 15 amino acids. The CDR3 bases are TGCAGTGCTAGAGATCGCACTAGCGGGGAGAGGGAGCAGTTCTTC. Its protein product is CSARDRTSGEREQFF.

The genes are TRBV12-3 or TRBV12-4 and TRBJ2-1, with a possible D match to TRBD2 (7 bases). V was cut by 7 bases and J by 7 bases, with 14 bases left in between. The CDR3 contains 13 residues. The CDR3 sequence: CASKRDTLNEQFF. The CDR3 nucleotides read TGTGCCAGCAAGCGGGACACCCTAAATGAGCAGTTCTTC.

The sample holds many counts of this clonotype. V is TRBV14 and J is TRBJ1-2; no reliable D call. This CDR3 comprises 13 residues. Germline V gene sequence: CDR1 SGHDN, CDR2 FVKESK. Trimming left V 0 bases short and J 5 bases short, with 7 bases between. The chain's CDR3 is CASSQEDWYGYTF. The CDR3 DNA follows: TGTGCCAGCAGCCAAGAAGACTGGTATGGCTACACCTTC.

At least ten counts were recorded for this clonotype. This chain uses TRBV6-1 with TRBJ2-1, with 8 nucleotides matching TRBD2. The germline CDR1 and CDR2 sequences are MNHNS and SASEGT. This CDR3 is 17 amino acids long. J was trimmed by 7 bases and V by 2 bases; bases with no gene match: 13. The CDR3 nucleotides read TGTGCCAGCAGTGAAAGAGCATCGACTAGCGTCCGGAATGAGCAGTTCTTC. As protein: CASSERASTSVRNEQFF.

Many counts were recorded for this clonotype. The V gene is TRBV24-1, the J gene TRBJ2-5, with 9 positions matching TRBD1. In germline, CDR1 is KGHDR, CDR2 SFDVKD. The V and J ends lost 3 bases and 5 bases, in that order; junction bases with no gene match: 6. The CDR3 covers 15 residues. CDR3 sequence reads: CATSDTGTGMETQYF. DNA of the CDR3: TGTGCCACCAGTGATACCGGGACAGGGATGGAGACCCAGTACTTC.

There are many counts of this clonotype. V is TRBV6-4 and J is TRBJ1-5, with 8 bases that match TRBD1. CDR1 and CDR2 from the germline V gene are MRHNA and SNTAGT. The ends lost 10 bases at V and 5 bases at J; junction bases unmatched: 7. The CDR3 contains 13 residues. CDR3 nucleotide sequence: TGTGCCACCCCGGACAGGGAGCATCAGCCCCAGCATTTT. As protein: CATPDREHQPQHF.

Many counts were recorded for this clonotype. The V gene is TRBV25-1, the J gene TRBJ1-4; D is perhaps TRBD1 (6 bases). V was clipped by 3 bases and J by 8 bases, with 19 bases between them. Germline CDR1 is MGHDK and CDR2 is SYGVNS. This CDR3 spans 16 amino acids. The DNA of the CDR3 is TGTGCCAGCAGTGATCCCGGGGGGGCAGGTCCCGAAAAACTGTTTTTT. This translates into CASSDPGGAGPEKLFF. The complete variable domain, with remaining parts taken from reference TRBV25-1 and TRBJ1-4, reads EADIYQTPRYLVIGTGKKITLECSQTMGHDKMYWYQQDPGMELHLIHYSYGVNSTEKGDLSSESTVSRIRTEHFPLTLESARPSHTSQYLCASSDPGGAGPEKLFFGSGTQLSVL.

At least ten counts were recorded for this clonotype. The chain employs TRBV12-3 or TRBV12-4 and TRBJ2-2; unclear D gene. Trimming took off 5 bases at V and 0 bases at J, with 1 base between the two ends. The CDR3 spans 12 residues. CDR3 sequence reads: CASSANTGELFF. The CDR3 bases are TGTGCCAGCAGTGCGAACACCGGGGAGCTGTTTTTT.

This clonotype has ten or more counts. The CDR3 is CASSEGQPPGNTIYF. The CDR3 DNA is TGTGCCAGCAGTGAAGGGCAGCCCCCTGGAAACACCATATATTTT. V and J are TRBV2 and TRBJ1-3; no firm D call. V lost 1 base and J 2 bases, leaving 9 bases between the germline ends. The length of the CDR3 is 15 residues. CDR1 and CDR2 (germline): SNHLY, FYNNEI.

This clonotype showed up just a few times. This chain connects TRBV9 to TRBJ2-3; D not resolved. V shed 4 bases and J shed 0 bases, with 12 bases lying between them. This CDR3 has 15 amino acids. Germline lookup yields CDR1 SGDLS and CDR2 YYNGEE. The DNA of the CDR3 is TGTGCCAGCAGCTCAGACTCTACTAGCACAGATACGCAGTATTTT. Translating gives CASSSDSTSTDTQYF.

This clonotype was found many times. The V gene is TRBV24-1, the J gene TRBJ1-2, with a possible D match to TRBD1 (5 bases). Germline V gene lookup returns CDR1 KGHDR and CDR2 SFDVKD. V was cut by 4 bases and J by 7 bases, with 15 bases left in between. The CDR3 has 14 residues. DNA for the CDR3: TGTGCCACCAGTGACCCCGGGACTTCGCGTGGCTACACCTTC. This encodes CATSDPGTSRGYTF.